The 18 T cell receptor beta chains given below trace back to one sample, sequenced in a study of OX40 agonist ivuxolimab in advanced cancers. Measured with immunoSEQ multiplex PCR; TCRdb has only the in-frame clones, and not every one. The sample holds about 73,000 clones, more than 80% seen once. The sample here was CD4+ or CD8+ T cells sorted from blood, taken in a trial of the OX40 agonist ivuxolimab. Receptors originate from an adult with an advanced solid tumor such as melanoma, head and neck, liver or kidney cancer.

DNA of the CDR3: TGCAGCGTACAAGCGGGAGGACAGCCCCAGCATTTT. It specifies CSVQAGGQPQHF. The chain joins TRBV29-1 to TRBJ1-5; no reliable D call. The CDR3 consists of 12 residues. The V end lost 6 bases, the J end lost 7 bases, and 13 bases lay between the germline ends. Germline assignment: CDR1 SQVTM and CDR2 ANQGSEA.

The rearrangement uses TRBV5-1 and TRBJ2-3; 7 nucleotides align to TRBD1. V was clipped by 4 bases and J by 2 bases; unmatched bases: 7. The germline CDR1 and CDR2 sequences are SGHRS and YFSETQ. This CDR3 is 15 amino acids long. The CDR3, as DNA: TGCGCCAGCAGCACTAAGACAGGGAACACAGATACGCAGTATTTT. This encodes CASSTKTGNTDTQYF.

The chain recombines TRBV18 with TRBJ1-3; no firm D call. Per the germline V gene, CDR1 is KGHSH and CDR2 is LQKENI. Trimming cost V 0 bases and J 4 bases, with 4 bases left between them. This CDR3 spans 13 amino acids. This CDR3 reads CASSPPGGNTIYF. CDR3 bases: TGTGCCAGCTCACCACCGGGGGGAAACACCATATATTTT.

The gene calls are TRBV5-1 and TRBJ1-2; D remains ambiguous. V was shortened by 0 bases and J by 0 bases, with 9 bases between the two germline ends. Germline CDR1 and CDR2: SGHRS and YFSETQ. The CDR3 spans 15 residues. The DNA of the CDR3 is TGCGCCAGCAGCTTGGATGGGAGTGCTAACTATGGCTACACCTTC. This gives the protein CASSLDGSANYGYTF.

With regard to this clone: At one boundary the junction diverges from the germline segment, which might be a read error. The rearrangement uses TRBV7-7 and TRBJ2-1; 10 nucleotides line up with TRBD1. The CDR3 extends over 13 amino acids. Germline V gene data show CDR1 as SSHAT and CDR2 as FNYEAQ (reference sequence). DNA for the CDR3: TGTGCTAGCAGCTCTCGGGACAGGGGTGAGCAGTTCTTC. This encodes CASSSRDRGEQFF.

This chain joins TRBV7-9 and TRBJ2-3, with D uncertain. This CDR3 contains 16 residues. The germline V and J ends were trimmed by 4 bases and 0 bases, with 14 bases remaining between them. Germline V gene sequence: CDR1 SEHNR, CDR2 FQNEAQ (reference sequence). The CDR3 loop reads CASSSGRSSSTDTQYF. The CDR3 bases are TGTGCCAGCAGCTCTGGGCGGTCCTCTAGCACAGATACGCAGTATTTT. The full variable domain, completed using reference TRBV7-9 and TRBJ2-3, is DTGVSQNPRHKITKRGQNVTFRCDPISEHNRLYWYRQTLGQGPEFLTYFQNEAQLEKSRLLSDRFSAERPKGSFSTLEIQRTEQGDSAMYLCASSSGRSSSTDTQYFGPGTRLTVL.

The chain uses TRBV30 and TRBJ1-5, with D tentatively TRBD1 (5 bases). Germline V gives CDR1 GTSNPN, CDR2 SVGIG (reference sequence). This CDR3 is 13 amino acids long. V dropped 0 bases and J dropped 6 bases, with 9 bases sitting between them. The CDR3 reads CAWSVRAGQPQHF. The CDR3 coding sequence is TGTGCCTGGAGTGTCAGGGCTGGTCAGCCCCAGCATTTT.

The CDR3 DNA sequence: TGTGCCATCAAATCAGCGGGAGGGGGGGAGACCCAGTACTTC. Its protein product is CAIKSAGGGETQYF. The chain recombines TRBV10-3 with TRBJ2-5, with 10 bases fitting TRBD2. CDR1 is ENHRY, CDR2 SYGVKD, per germline. Trimming took 7 bases from V and 5 from J; bases not matched to a gene: 7. This CDR3 spans 14 amino acids.

The V and J genes are TRBV7-8 and TRBJ2-5; perhaps TRBD1 as D (5 bases). V was trimmed by 5 bases and J by 2 bases, leaving 9 bases between them. The CDR3 runs to 13 residues. The germline V gene has CDR1 SGHVS and CDR2 FQNEAQ. In nucleotides, the CDR3 is TGTGCCAGCAGCATTGACAGACAAGAGACCCAGTACTTC. It codes for CASSIDRQETQYF.

A word on this clone: A junction end diverges from the germline sequence, so it may reflect a read error. The chain carries TRBV11-3 and TRBJ2-3, with D tentatively TRBD1 or TRBD2 (5 bases each). The CDR3 is 14 amino acids. CDR1 is SGHNT, CDR2 YENEEA, per germline. CDR3 in DNA: TGTGCCAGCAGCCTAGAGGGGTCCACAGATACGCAGTATTTT. Its translation: CASSLEGSTDTQYF.

This chain uses TRBV19 with TRBJ2-5; tentatively, D is TRBD1 (6 bases). Near its end, the DNA agrees better with TRBJ2-7, so the J call may be wrong. The CDR3 loop spans 15 amino acids. Germline V gene sequence: CDR1 LNHDA, CDR2 SQIVND (reference sequence). CDR3 nucleotides: TGTGCCAGTAGGGGCCTACAGGGTCCCTCCTACGAGCAGTACTTC. This sequence encodes CASRGLQGPSYEQYF.

The CDR3 bases are TGTGCCAGCAGCTTGCCCGCCTACGAGCAGTACTTC. This gives the protein CASSLPAYEQYF. This chain joins TRBV5-5 and TRBJ2-7, with D unresolved. The CDR3 is made up of 12 amino acids. Trimming stripped 1 base from V and 2 bases from J, with 4 bases between. Germline V CDR1 and CDR2: SGHKS, YYEKEE (reference sequence).

J is TRBJ2-3 and V is TRBV6-6; D remains unclear. The CDR3 is 15 amino acids. Trimming left V 6 bases short and J 2 bases short, with 15 bases between. The germline gives CDR1 MNHNY, CDR2 SVGAGI (reference sequence). The CDR3: CASSQDPATTDTQYF. Here the CDR3 DNA reads TGTGCCAGCAGCCAAGACCCGGCCACCACAGATACGCAGTATTTT.

Concerning this clone itself: A junction boundary mismatches the germline segment, possibly from a read error. The chain employs TRBV7-7 and TRBJ1-5; D uncertain. The CDR3 extends over 13 amino acids. Germline V lookup: CDR1 SSHAT, CDR2 FNYEAQ (reference sequence). Here the CDR3 DNA reads TGTGCTAGCAGCGCGGAGCCGGGAGGGCCCCAGCATTTT. Protein: CASSAEPGGPQHF.

This clone has just one count. This chain joins TRBV28 and TRBJ1-3; 7 bases match TRBD1. The CDR3 runs 13 residues. V lost 5 bases, J lost 2 bases, and 0 bases stayed unmatched. CDR1 and CDR2 from the germline V gene are MDHEN and SYDVKM. CDR3: CASSRGPGNTIYF. The CDR3 nucleotides are TGTGCCAGCAGTAGGGGGCCTGGAAACACCATATATTTT.

This chain connects TRBV7-2 to TRBJ2-3; possibly TRBD2 for D (6 bases). V was clipped by 1 base and J by 5 bases, with 10 bases between them. This CDR3 has 14 amino acids. Germline V gives CDR1 SGHTA, CDR2 FQGNSA. CDR3 nucleotide sequence: TGTGCCAGCAGCTTAGAGACTAGACGAGATACGCAGTATTTT. Protein: CASSLETRRDTQYF.

The V gene is TRBV5-1, the J gene TRBJ2-7; D call uncertain. Germline CDR1 SGHRS, CDR2 YFSETQ. Trimming left V 7 bases short and J 3 bases short, with 14 bases between. The CDR3 sequence is 13 residues long. The CDR3 DNA follows: TGCGCCAGCGCTGGCTCCGAAAGCTACGAGCAGTACTTC. Its translation is CASAGSESYEQYF.

This chain connects TRBV5-4 to TRBJ2-7, with a tentative D call TRBD2 (6 bases). Trimming pared 4 bases from V and 0 bases from J, leaving 17 bases between. Germline assignment: CDR1 SGHNT and CDR2 YYREEE (reference sequence). The CDR3 spans 16 residues. The CDR3 loop is CASSPRVATSSYEQYF. DNA for the CDR3: TGTGCCAGCAGCCCTCGGGTAGCGACTAGCTCCTACGAGCAGTACTTC.